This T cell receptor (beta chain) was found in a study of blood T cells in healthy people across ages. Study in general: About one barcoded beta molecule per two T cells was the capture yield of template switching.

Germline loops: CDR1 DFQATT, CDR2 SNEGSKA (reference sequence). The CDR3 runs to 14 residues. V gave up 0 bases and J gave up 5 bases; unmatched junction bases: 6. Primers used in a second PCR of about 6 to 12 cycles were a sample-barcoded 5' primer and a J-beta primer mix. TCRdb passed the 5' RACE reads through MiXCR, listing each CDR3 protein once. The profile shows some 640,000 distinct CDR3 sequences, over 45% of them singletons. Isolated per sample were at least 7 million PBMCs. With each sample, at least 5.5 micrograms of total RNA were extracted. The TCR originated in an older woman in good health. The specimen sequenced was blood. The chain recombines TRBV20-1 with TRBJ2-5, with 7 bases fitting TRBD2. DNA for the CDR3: TGCAGTGCTAGAGATGCGGGAGTTCGGGAGACCCAGTACTTC. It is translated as CSARDAGVRETQYF.